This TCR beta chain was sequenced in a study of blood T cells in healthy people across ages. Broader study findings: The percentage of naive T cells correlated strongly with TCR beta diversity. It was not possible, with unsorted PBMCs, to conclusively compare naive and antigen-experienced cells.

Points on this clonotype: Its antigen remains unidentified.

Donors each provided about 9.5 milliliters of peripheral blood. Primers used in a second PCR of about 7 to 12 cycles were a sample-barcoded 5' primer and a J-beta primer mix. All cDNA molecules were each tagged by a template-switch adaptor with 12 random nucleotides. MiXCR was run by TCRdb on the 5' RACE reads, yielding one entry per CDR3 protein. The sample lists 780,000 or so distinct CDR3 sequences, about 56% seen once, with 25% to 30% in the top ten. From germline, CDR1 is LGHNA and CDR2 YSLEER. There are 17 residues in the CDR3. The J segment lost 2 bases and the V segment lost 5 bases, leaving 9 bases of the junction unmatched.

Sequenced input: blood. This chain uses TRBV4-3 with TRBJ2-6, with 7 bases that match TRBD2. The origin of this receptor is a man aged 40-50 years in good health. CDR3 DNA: TGCGCCAGCAGCAAGAGCGGGACTAACACTGGGGCCAACGTCCTGACTTTC. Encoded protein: CASSKSGTNTGANVLTF.